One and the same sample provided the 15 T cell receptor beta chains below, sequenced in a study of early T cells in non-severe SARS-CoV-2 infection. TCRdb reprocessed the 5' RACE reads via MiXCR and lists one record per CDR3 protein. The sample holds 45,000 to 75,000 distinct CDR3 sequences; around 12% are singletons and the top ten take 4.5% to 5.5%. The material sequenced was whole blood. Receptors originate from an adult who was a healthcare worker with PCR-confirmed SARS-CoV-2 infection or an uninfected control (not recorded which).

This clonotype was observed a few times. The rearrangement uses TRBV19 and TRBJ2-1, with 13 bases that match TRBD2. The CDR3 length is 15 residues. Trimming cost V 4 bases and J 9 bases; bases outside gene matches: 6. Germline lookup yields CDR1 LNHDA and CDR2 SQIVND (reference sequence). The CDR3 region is CASSTGLAGWIEQFF. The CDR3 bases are TGTGCCAGTAGTACGGGACTAGCGGGGTGGATTGAGCAGTTCTTC. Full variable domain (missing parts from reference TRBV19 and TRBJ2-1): DGGITQSPKYLFRKEGQNVTLSCEQNLNHDAMYWYRQDPGQGLRLIYYSQIVNDFQKGDIAEGYSVSREKKESFPLTVTSAQKNPTAFYLCASSTGLAGWIEQFFGPGTRLTVL.

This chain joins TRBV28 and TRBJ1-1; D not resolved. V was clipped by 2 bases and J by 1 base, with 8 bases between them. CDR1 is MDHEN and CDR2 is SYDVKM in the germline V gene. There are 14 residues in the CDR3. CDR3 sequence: CASSLQGSNTEAFF. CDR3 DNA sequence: TGTGCCAGCAGTTTACAAGGATCGAACACTGAAGCTTTCTTT.

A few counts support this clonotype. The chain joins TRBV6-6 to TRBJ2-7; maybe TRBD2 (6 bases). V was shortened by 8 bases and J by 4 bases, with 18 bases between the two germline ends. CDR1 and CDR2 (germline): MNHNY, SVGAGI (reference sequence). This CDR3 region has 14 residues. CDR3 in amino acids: CASRPGTSQYEQYF. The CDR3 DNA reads TGTGCCAGCCGACCCGGGACTTCTCAATACGAGCAGTACTTC.

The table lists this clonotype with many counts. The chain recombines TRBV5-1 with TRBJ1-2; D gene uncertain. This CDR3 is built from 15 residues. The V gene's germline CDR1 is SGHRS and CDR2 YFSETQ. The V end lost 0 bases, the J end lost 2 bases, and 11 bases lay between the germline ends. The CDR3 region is CASSLDSGRNYGYTF. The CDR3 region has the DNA TGCGCCAGCAGCTTGGACTCTGGACGGAACTATGGCTACACCTTC.

The CDR3, as DNA: TGTGCCACCAGCAGAGTAATGAGACTCAGGGGGCCTAACACTGAAGCTTTCTTT. This gives the protein CATSRVMRLRGPNTEAFF. This chain joins TRBV15 and TRBJ1-1; 8 nucleotides agree with TRBD1. Germline V gene sequence: CDR1 LNHNV, CDR2 YYDKDF (reference sequence). This CDR3 has 18 residues. V was pared by 1 base and J by 2 bases, with 12 bases of the junction left unmatched.

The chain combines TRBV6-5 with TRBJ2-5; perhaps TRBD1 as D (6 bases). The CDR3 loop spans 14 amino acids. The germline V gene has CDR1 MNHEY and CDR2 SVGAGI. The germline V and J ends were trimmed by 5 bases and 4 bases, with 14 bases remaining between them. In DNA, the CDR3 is TGTGCCAGCAGTCCTACAGGGTCGAGAGAGACCCAGTACTTC. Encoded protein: CASSPTGSRETQYF.

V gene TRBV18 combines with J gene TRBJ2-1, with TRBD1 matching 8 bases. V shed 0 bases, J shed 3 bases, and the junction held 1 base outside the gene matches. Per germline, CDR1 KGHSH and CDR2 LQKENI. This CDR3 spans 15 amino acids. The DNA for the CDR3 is TGTGCCAGCTCACCACCTGGACAGGGCTACAATGAGCAGTTCTTC. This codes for CASSPPGQGYNEQFF.

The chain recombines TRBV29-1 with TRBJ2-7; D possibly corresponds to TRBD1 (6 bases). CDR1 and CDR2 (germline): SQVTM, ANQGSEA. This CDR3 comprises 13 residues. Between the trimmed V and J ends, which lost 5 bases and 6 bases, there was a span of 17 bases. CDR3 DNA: TGCAGCGTTTTTAACAGGGATTTGAGCGAGCAGTACTTC. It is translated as CSVFNRDLSEQYF.

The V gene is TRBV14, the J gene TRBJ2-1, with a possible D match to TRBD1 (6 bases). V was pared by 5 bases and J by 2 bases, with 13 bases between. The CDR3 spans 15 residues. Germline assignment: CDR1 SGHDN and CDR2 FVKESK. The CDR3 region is CASSSYRVPYNEQFF. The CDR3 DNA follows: TGTGCCAGCAGCTCCTACAGGGTCCCCTACAATGAGCAGTTCTTC.

The DNA of the CDR3 is TGTGCCAGCAGTTACACCGGGGGGCAGTACTTC. Translated, it gives CASSYTGGQYF. The chain is built from TRBV6-5 and TRBJ2-5, with 7 bases that match TRBD2. Germline V gene data show CDR1 as MNHEY and CDR2 as SVGAGI. The CDR3 is made up of 11 amino acids. Trimming removed 2 bases from V and 11 bases from J; junction bases left unmatched: 2.

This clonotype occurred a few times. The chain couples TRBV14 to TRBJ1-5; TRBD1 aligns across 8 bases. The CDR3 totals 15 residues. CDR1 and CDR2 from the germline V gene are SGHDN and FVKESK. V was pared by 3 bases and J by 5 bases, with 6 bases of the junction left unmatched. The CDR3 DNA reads TGTGCCAGCAGCCACCTTACAGGGGGGTATCAGCCCCAGCATTTT. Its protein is CASSHLTGGYQPQHF.

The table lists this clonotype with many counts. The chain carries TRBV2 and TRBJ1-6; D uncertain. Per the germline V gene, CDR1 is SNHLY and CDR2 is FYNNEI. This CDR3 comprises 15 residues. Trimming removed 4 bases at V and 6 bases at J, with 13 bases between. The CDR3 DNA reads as TGTGCCAGCAGTGTGGAGGAAAACAGTAATTCACCCCTCCACTTT. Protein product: CASSVEENSNSPLHF.

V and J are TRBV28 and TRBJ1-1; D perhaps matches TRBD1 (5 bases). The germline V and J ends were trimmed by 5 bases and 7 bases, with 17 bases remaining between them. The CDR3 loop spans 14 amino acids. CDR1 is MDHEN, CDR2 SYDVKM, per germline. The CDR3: CASSPEGRPLEAFF. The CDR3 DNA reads TGTGCCAGCAGTCCCGAGGGACGGCCTCTTGAAGCTTTCTTT.

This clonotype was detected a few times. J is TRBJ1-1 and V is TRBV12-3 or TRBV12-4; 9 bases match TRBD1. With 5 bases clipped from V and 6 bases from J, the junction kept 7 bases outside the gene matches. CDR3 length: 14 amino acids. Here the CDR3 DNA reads TGTGCCAGCAGTCCGGGACAGGGAGCTCCTGAAGCTTTCTTT. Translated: CASSPGQGAPEAFF.

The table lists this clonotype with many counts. The DNA for the CDR3 is TGTGCCAGCAGTTCCCTGTTTGGTACGCAGTATTTT. Translating it yields CASSSLFGTQYF. The J gene is TRBJ2-3, the V gene TRBV12-3 or TRBV12-4; D ambiguous. The CDR3 sequence is 12 residues long. V shed 4 bases and J shed 8 bases, with 10 bases lying between them.